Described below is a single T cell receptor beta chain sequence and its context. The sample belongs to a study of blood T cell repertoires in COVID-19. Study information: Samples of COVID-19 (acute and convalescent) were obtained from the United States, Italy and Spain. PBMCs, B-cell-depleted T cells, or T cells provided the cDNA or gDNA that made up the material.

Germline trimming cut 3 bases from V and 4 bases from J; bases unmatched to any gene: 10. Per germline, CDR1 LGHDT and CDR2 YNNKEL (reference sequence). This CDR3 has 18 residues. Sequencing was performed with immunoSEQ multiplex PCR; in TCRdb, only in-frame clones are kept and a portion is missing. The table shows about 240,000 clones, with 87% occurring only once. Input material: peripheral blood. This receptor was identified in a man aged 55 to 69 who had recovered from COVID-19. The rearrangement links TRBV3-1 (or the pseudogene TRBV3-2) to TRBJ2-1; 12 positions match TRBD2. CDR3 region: CASSQILAGGLIYNEQFF. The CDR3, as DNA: TGTGCCAGCAGCCAGATACTAGCGGGGGGACTTATATACAATGAGCAGTTCTTC.